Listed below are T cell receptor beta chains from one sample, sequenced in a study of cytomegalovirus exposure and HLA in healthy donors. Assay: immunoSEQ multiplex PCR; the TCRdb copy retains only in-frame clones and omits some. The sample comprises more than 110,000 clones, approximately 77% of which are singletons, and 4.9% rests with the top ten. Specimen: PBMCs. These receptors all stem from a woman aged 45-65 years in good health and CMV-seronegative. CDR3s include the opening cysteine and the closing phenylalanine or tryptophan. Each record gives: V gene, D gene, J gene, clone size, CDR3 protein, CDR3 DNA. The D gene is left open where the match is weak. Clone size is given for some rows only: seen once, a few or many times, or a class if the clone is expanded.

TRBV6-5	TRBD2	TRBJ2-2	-	CASRLGLAYTGELFF	TGTGCCAGCAGGCTGGGACTAGCGTACACCGGGGAGCTGTTTTTT
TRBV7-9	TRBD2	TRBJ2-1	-	CASTLLAGGHNEQFF	TGTGCCAGCACCCTCTTGGCGGGGGGACACAATGAGCAGTTCTTC
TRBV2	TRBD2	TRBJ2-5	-	CADRGGGEAGGQKETQYF	TGTGCGGATAGAGGAGGAGGGGAAGCGGGGGGGCAAAAAGAGACCCAGTACTTC
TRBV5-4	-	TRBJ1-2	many	CASSGTGTAYGYTF	TGTGCCAGCAGCGGTACCGGGACTGCCTATGGCTACACCTTC
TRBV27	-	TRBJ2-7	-	CASSWGGVRTYEQYF	TGTGCCAGCAGTTGGGGCGGCGTTCGAACCTACGAGCAGTACTTC
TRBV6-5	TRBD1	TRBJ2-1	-	CASRISQGNEQFF	TGTGCCAGCAGGATATCACAGGGGAATGAGCAGTTCTTC
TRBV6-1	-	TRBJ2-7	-	CASSAGRSYEQYF	TGTGCCAGCAGTGCAGGCAGATCCTACGAGCAGTACTTC
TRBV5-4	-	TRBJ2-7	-	CASSPSLEAASYEQYF	TGTGCCAGCAGCCCGAGTCTGGAGGCCGCCTCCTACGAGCAGTACTTC
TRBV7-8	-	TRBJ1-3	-	CASSLGRRGGSGNTIYF	TGTGCCAGCAGCTTAGGAAGAAGGGGGGGCTCTGGAAACACCATATATTTT
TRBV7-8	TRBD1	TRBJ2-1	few	CASSFGTGARDEQFF	TGTGCCAGCAGCTTTGGGACAGGTGCGAGGGATGAGCAGTTCTTC
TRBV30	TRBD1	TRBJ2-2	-	CAWSVGGHTGELFF	TGTGCCTGGAGTGTAGGGGGCCACACCGGGGAGCTGTTTTTT
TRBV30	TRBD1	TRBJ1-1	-	CAWSVMGTGVSEAFF	TGTGCCTGGAGTGTCATGGGGACAGGGGTCTCTGAAGCTTTCTTT
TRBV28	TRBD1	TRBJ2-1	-	CASSQWTGRWNEQFF	TGTGCCAGCAGTCAATGGACAGGGAGGTGGAATGAGCAGTTCTTC
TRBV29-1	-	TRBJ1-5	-	CSVESSGHLNQPQHF	TGCAGCGTTGAATCGTCGGGACACCTCAATCAGCCCCAGCATTTT
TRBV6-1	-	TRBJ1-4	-	CASSEWQGENEKLFF	TGTGCCAGCAGTGAGTGGCAGGGTGAGAATGAAAAACTGTTTTTT
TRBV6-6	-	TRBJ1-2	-	CASSYSSTQYGYTF	TGTGCCAGCAGTTACTCGAGTACACAGTATGGCTACACCTTC
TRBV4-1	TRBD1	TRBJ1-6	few	CASSQEPSDRLSSYNSPLHF	TGCGCCAGCAGCCAAGAGCCGTCGGACAGGTTGAGCTCCTATAATTCACCCCTCCACTTT
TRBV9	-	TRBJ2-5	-	CASSVSASRETQYF	TGTGCCAGCAGCGTATCCGCGAGCCGGGAGACCCAGTACTTC
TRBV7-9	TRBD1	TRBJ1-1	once	CSSSLGDSGAFF	TGTTCCAGCAGCTTAGGGGACAGTGGGGCTTTCTTT
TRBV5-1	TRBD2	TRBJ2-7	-	CASSSEFERGVYSEQYF	TGCGCCAGCAGCTCGGAATTTGAGCGGGGCGTTTACTCCGAGCAGTACTTC
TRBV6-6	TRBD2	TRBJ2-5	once	CASGSSGGAGETQYF	TGTGCCAGCGGGAGTAGCGGGGGGGCTGGAGAGACCCAGTACTTC
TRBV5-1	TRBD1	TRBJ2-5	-	CASSIGTGGQETQYF	TGCGCCAGCAGCATCGGGACAGGCGGGCAAGAGACCCAGTACTTC
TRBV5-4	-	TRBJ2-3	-	CASSFLEGDRTDTQYF	TGTGCCAGCAGCTTCCTCGAGGGGGACCGCACAGATACGCAGTATTTT
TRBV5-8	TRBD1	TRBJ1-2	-	CASSWVSGQGYGYTF	TGTGCCAGCAGCTGGGTATCGGGACAGGGATATGGCTACACCTTC
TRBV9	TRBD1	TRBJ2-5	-	CASSASQGAGETQYF	TGTGCCAGCAGCGCTTCACAGGGGGCGGGGGAGACCCAGTACTTC
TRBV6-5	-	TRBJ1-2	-	CASSRERESNYGYTF	TGTGCCAGCAGTAGGGAACGGGAAAGCAACTATGGCTACACCTTC
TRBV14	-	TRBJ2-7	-	CASSQEGAEQYF	TGTGCCAGCAGCCAAGAGGGGGCCGAGCAGTACTTC
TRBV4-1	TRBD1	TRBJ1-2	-	CASSQNSGTDGYTF	TGCGCCAGCAGCCAAAACTCCGGGACAGATGGCTACACCTTC
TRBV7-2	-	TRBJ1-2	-	CASSLGGQTNYGYTF	TGTGCCAGCAGCTTAGGAGGACAGACTAACTATGGCTACACCTTC
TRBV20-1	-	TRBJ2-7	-	CSARAPEEQYF	TGCAGTGCTAGGGCCCCGGAGGAGCAGTACTTC
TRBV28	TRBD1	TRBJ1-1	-	CAILDRGRGGEAFF	TGTGCCATCCTGGACAGGGGGCGGGGAGGTGAAGCTTTCTTT
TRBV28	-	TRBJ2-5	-	CASSLEAGSEETQYF	TGTGCCAGCAGTTTAGAAGCAGGGTCGGAAGAGACCCAGTACTTC
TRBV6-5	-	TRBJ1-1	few	CASSYEGRTEAFF	TGTGCCAGCAGTTACGAGGGGAGGACTGAAGCTTTCTTT
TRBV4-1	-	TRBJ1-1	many	CASSHSSRTEAFF	TGCGCCAGCAGCCACTCTTCGAGGACTGAAGCTTTCTTT
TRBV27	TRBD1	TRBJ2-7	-	CASSPRGRYEQYF	TGTGCCAGCAGTCCGAGGGGGCGCTACGAGCAGTACTTC
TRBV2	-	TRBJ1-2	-	CASSESRGDGGYTF	TGTGCCAGCAGTGAATCTCGGGGGGACGGTGGCTACACCTTC
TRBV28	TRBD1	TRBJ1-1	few	CASSAGQGVNTEAFF	TGTGCCAGCAGTGCAGGACAGGGTGTGAATACTGAAGCTTTCTTT
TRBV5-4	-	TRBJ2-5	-	CASSPLGQETQYF	TGTGCCAGCAGCCCACTAGGACAAGAGACCCAGTACTTC
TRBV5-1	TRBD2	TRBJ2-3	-	CASSLVLAGADTQYF	TGCGCCAGCAGCTTGGTTCTAGCGGGGGCCGATACGCAGTATTTT
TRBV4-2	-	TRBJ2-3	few	CASSPGTLTDTQYF	TGTGCCAGCAGCCCCGGGACTCTCACAGATACGCAGTATTTT
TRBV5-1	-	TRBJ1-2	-	CASSLVGQSNAGYTF	TGCGCCAGCAGCTTGGTGGGACAATCGAACGCTGGCTACACCTTC
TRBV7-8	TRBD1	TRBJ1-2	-	CASSLALTGVRGYTF	TGTGCCAGCAGCTTAGCCTTGACAGGGGTGCGAGGCTACACCTTC
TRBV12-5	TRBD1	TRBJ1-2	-	CASGKGTGGDGYTF	TGTGCTAGTGGAAAAGGGACAGGGGGGGATGGCTACACCTTC
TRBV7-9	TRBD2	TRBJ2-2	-	CASSLPIAGDTGELFF	TGTGCCAGCAGCTTGCCGATAGCGGGGGACACCGGGGAGCTGTTTTTT
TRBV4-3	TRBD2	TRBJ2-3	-	CASSQDRGPSGGEHTQYF	TGCGCCAGCAGCCAAGATCGAGGGCCTAGCGGGGGGGAACATACGCAGTATTTT